This paragraph covers one T cell receptor beta chain sequence. What it binds is not known. This sample is part of a study of cytomegalovirus exposure and HLA in healthy donors. In the PCR, 60 Vbeta and 13 Jbeta primers were used. Sequencing was performed with immunoSEQ multiplex PCR; in TCRdb, only in-frame clones are kept and a portion is missing. Of about 160,000 clones in the sample, about 80% are singletons; the top ten hold roughly 1.3%. Trimming at V came to 5 bases and at J to 5 bases, leaving 7 bases not matched to a gene. Germline CDR1 and CDR2: MNHEY and SMNVEV (reference sequence). The CDR3 consists of 15 residues. General study findings and limits: A missense DCLRE1C variant was associated with V- and J-gene trimming of TCR beta chains in a later analysis, and an independent cohort replicated the association. When analyzed later, the rates of TCR association showed variation by HLA locus, with DRB1 the most and HLA-C the fewest. Sequencing artifact likely explains a cluster of highly shared sequence variants. The study put 150 to 200 TCR beta chains on its list as cytomegalovirus-associated.

The sample comprised PBMCs. The chain employs TRBV27 and TRBJ2-2; 8 bases agree with TRBD1. The receptor was derived from a young man in good health and CMV-seronegative. CDR3 nucleotides: TGTGCCAGCAGTCCCAGGACAGGGCAAACCGGGGAGCTGTTTTTT. As protein: CASSPRTGQTGELFF.